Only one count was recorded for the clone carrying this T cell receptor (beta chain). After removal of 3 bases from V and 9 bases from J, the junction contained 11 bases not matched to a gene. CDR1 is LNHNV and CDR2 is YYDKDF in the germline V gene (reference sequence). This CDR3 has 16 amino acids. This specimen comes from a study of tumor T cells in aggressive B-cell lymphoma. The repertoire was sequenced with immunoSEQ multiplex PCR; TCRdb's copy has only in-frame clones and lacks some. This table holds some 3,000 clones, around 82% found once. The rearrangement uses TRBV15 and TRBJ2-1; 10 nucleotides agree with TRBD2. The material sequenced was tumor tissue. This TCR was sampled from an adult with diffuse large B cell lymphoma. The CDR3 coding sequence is TGTGCCACCAGCAGCCTCCAAGCGGGGGGGGGATTTGAGCAGTTCTTC. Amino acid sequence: CATSSLQAGGGFEQFF.